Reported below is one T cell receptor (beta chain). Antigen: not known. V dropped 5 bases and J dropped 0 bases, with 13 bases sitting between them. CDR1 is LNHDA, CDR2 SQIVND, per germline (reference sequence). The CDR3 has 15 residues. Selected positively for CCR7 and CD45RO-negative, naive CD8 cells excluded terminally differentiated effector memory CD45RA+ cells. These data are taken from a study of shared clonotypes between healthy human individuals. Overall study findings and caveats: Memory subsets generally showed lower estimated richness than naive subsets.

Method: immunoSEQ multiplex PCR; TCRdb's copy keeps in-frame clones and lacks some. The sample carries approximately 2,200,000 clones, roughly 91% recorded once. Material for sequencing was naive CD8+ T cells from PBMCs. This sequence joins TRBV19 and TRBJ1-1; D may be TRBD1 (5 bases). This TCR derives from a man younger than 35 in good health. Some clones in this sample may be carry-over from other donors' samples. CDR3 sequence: CASSPGPFMNTEAFF. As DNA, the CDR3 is TGTGCCAGTAGTCCAGGGCCGTTCATGAACACTGAAGCTTTCTTT.